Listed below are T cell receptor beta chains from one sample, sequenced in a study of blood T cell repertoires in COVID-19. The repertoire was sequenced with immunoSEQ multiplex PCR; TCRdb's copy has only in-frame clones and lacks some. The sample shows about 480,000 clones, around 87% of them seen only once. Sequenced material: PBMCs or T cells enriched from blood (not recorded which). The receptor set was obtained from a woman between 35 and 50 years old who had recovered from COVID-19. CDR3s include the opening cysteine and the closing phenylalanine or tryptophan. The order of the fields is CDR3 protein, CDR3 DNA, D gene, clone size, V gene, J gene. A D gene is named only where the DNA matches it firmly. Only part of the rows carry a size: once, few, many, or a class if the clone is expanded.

CDR3aa: CASSSRAGDRGMFSYTF; CDR3nt: TGTGCCAGCAGCTCAAGGGCGGGTGACAGGGGGATGTTCAGCTACACCTTC; d_gene: TRBD1; abundance: once; v_gene: TRBV7-9; j_gene: TRBJ1-2
CDR3aa: CASSSRTGAVPYEQYF; CDR3nt: TGTGCCAGCAGCTCAAGGACAGGGGCCGTCCCCTACGAGCAGTACTTC; d_gene: TRBD1; abundance: NA; v_gene: TRBV7-9; j_gene: TRBJ2-7
CDR3aa: CASRRQGAGYTF; CDR3nt: TGTGCCAGCAGAAGACAGGGAGCCGGCTACACCTTC; d_gene: TRBD1; abundance: NA; v_gene: TRBV14; j_gene: TRBJ1-2
CDR3aa: CASSQDREREGSYNEQFF; CDR3nt: TGCGCCAGCAGCCAAGATCGGGAGCGGGAGGGCTCCTACAATGAGCAGTTCTTC; d_gene: TRBD2; abundance: NA; v_gene: TRBV4-3; j_gene: TRBJ2-1
CDR3aa: CASSSGTGYNQPQHF; CDR3nt: TGTGCCAGCAGCTCCGGGACAGGCTACAATCAGCCCCAGCATTTT; d_gene: TRBD1; abundance: NA; v_gene: TRBV9; j_gene: TRBJ1-5
CDR3aa: CASSLERGNTIYF; CDR3nt: TGCGCCAGCAGCTTGGAACGGGGAAACACCATATATTTT; d_gene: NA; abundance: NA; v_gene: TRBV5-1; j_gene: TRBJ1-3
CDR3aa: CASSLGPDSSYNEQFF; CDR3nt: TGTGCCAGCAGCTTGGGTCCGGACAGCTCCTACAATGAGCAGTTCTTC; d_gene: NA; abundance: NA; v_gene: TRBV5-4; j_gene: TRBJ2-1
CDR3aa: CASSQGISGSYEQFF; CDR3nt: TGCGCCAGCAGCCAGGGAATAAGCGGGAGCTATGAGCAGTTCTTC; d_gene: TRBD2; abundance: NA; v_gene: TRBV4-3; j_gene: TRBJ2-1
CDR3aa: CATSDLGTAHYNEQFF; CDR3nt: TGTGCCACCAGTGATTTAGGGACAGCTCACTACAATGAGCAGTTCTTC; d_gene: TRBD1; abundance: NA; v_gene: TRBV24-1; j_gene: TRBJ2-1
CDR3aa: CASSPAGQGGYTF; CDR3nt: TGTGCCAGCAGCCCCGCGGGACAGGGGGGCTACACCTTC; d_gene: TRBD1; abundance: NA; v_gene: TRBV12-3/TRBV12-4; j_gene: TRBJ1-2
CDR3aa: CASSQDARRGAINEQFF; CDR3nt: TGCGCCAGCAGCCAAGATGCTAGGCGGGGGGCTATAAATGAGCAGTTCTTC; d_gene: TRBD2; abundance: NA; v_gene: TRBV4-3; j_gene: TRBJ2-1
CDR3aa: CASSRYLGLQGETQYF; CDR3nt: TGTGCCAGTAGTCGATACCTGGGACTCCAAGGGGAGACCCAGTACTTC; d_gene: NA; abundance: NA; v_gene: TRBV19; j_gene: TRBJ2-5
CDR3aa: CASSPVKGQELNTEAFF; CDR3nt: TGTGCCAGCAGCCCCGTGAAAGGACAGGAGCTCAACACTGAAGCTTTCTTT; d_gene: TRBD1; abundance: NA; v_gene: TRBV7-9; j_gene: TRBJ1-1
CDR3aa: CASSLSSGSHNEQFF; CDR3nt: TGTGCCAGCAGCTTGTCCAGCGGTAGCCACAATGAGCAGTTCTTC; d_gene: NA; abundance: NA; v_gene: TRBV5-4; j_gene: TRBJ2-1
CDR3aa: CASNPGGAGGTEAFF; CDR3nt: TGCGCCAGCAACCCCGGTGGTGCGGGTGGCACTGAAGCTTTCTTT; d_gene: NA; abundance: NA; v_gene: TRBV10-2; j_gene: TRBJ1-1
CDR3aa: CASSMVAYGYTF; CDR3nt: TGTGCCAGTAGTATGGTGGCCTATGGCTACACCTTC; d_gene: NA; abundance: NA; v_gene: TRBV19; j_gene: TRBJ1-2
CDR3aa: CASSPSRQGADPYF; CDR3nt: TGTGCCAGCTCACCGAGTCGACAGGGGGCAGATCCGTACTTC; d_gene: TRBD1; abundance: NA; v_gene: TRBV18; j_gene: TRBJ2-7
CDR3aa: CASSQTSGRANEQFF; CDR3nt: TGCGCCAGCAGCCAAACTAGCGGGAGAGCCAATGAGCAGTTCTTC; d_gene: TRBD2; abundance: NA; v_gene: TRBV4-1; j_gene: TRBJ2-1
CDR3aa: CASSSLTSSWNEQFF; CDR3nt: TGTGCCAGTAGTTCCCTGACTAGTAGTTGGAATGAGCAGTTCTTC; d_gene: NA; abundance: NA; v_gene: TRBV19; j_gene: TRBJ2-1
CDR3aa: CASSVGLSGAQYF; CDR3nt: TGTGCCAGCAGCGTGGGACTATCCGGGGCCCAGTACTTC; d_gene: TRBD2; abundance: NA; v_gene: TRBV7-6; j_gene: TRBJ2-5
CDR3aa: CASSRQEKGNTIYF; CDR3nt: TGTGCCAGCAGTCGACAGGAGAAAGGAAACACCATATATTTT; d_gene: NA; abundance: NA; v_gene: TRBV6-2/TRBV6-3; j_gene: TRBJ1-3
CDR3aa: CASSLDYASGSYYEQYF; CDR3nt: TGTGCCAGCAGTTTAGATTACGCTAGCGGGAGTTACTACGAGCAGTACTTC; d_gene: TRBD2; abundance: NA; v_gene: TRBV27; j_gene: TRBJ2-7
CDR3aa: CASSPTGRQGRTEAFF; CDR3nt: TGTGCCAGCAGCCCCACGGGACGGCAGGGGCGCACTGAAGCTTTCTTT; d_gene: NA; abundance: few; v_gene: TRBV7-9; j_gene: TRBJ1-1
CDR3aa: CASSPIYPDEQYF; CDR3nt: TGTGCCAGTAGTCCTATATACCCGGACGAGCAGTACTTC; d_gene: NA; abundance: NA; v_gene: TRBV19; j_gene: TRBJ2-7
CDR3aa: CASSWTESAQETQYF; CDR3nt: TGTGCCAGCAGCTGGACTGAGAGTGCCCAAGAGACCCAGTACTTC; d_gene: NA; abundance: NA; v_gene: TRBV7-9; j_gene: TRBJ2-5
CDR3aa: CASSLAGRLPYEQYF; CDR3nt: TGTGCCAGCAGCTTAGCTGGCAGGCTTCCCTACGAGCAGTACTTC; d_gene: NA; abundance: NA; v_gene: TRBV7-2; j_gene: TRBJ2-7
CDR3aa: CASQAQGLAYEQYF; CDR3nt: TGTGCCAGCCAGGCCCAGGGACTAGCCTACGAGCAGTACTTC; d_gene: TRBD2; abundance: NA; v_gene: TRBV6-5; j_gene: TRBJ2-7
CDR3aa: CASAESGTSSNQPQHF; CDR3nt: TGTGCCAGCGCTGAGTCCGGGACATCCAGCAATCAGCCCCAGCATTTT; d_gene: NA; abundance: NA; v_gene: TRBV7-2; j_gene: TRBJ1-5
CDR3aa: CASSQTGLAGVQKEQFF; CDR3nt: TGTGCCAGCAGCCAAACCGGACTAGCGGGAGTACAAAAGGAGCAGTTCTTC; d_gene: TRBD2; abundance: NA; v_gene: TRBV7-2; j_gene: TRBJ2-1
CDR3aa: CASSGSLAGTETQYF; CDR3nt: TGTGCCAGTAGTGGGTCACTAGCGGGAACAGAGACGCAGTATTTT; d_gene: TRBD2; abundance: NA; v_gene: TRBV19; j_gene: TRBJ2-3
CDR3aa: CASSLRQHNTEAFF; CDR3nt: TGTGCCAGCAGCTTAAGACAGCACAACACTGAAGCTTTCTTT; d_gene: NA; abundance: once; v_gene: TRBV11-3; j_gene: TRBJ1-1
CDR3aa: CASSYRDRGWPQHF; CDR3nt: TGTGCCAGCAGTTACCGGGACAGGGGGTGGCCCCAGCATTTT; d_gene: TRBD1; abundance: NA; v_gene: TRBV6-2/TRBV6-3; j_gene: TRBJ1-5
CDR3aa: CASSFGGGETQYF; CDR3nt: TGCGCCAGCAGCTTCGGAGGCGGGGAGACCCAGTACTTC; d_gene: NA; abundance: NA; v_gene: TRBV5-1; j_gene: TRBJ2-5
CDR3aa: CASSLAGAKETQYF; CDR3nt: TGTGCCAGCAGTTTGGCGGGAGCTAAAGAGACCCAGTACTTC; d_gene: TRBD2; abundance: NA; v_gene: TRBV6-2/TRBV6-3; j_gene: TRBJ2-5
CDR3aa: CASSHLAGGFVDTQYF; CDR3nt: TGTGCCAGCAGTCATCTAGCGGGAGGATTTGTAGATACGCAGTATTTT; d_gene: TRBD2; abundance: NA; v_gene: TRBV6-2/TRBV6-3; j_gene: TRBJ2-3
CDR3aa: CASSESGQGKEKLFF; CDR3nt: TGCGCCAGCAGTGAGTCGGGACAGGGGAAAGAAAAACTGTTTTTT; d_gene: TRBD1; abundance: NA; v_gene: TRBV10-1; j_gene: TRBJ1-4
CDR3aa: CASSPTMDRGPGNTIYF; CDR3nt: TGTGCCAGCTCACCTACGATGGACAGGGGGCCTGGAAACACCATATATTTT; d_gene: TRBD1; abundance: NA; v_gene: TRBV18; j_gene: TRBJ1-3
CDR3aa: CASSIQGAVFEKLFF; CDR3nt: TGTGCCAGCAGCATTCAGGGGGCAGTTTTTGAAAAACTGTTTTTT; d_gene: TRBD1; abundance: NA; v_gene: TRBV5-4; j_gene: TRBJ1-4
CDR3aa: CASSPPDRAAGELFF; CDR3nt: TGTGCCAGCAGCCCCCCGGACAGGGCGGCCGGGGAGCTGTTTTTT; d_gene: TRBD1; abundance: NA; v_gene: TRBV7-9; j_gene: TRBJ2-2
CDR3aa: CASSLRGYGQLKMNTEAFF; CDR3nt: TGTGCCAGCAGCCTTAGGGGTTATGGACAGCTCAAGATGAACACTGAAGCTTTCTTT; d_gene: NA; abundance: few; v_gene: TRBV7-2; j_gene: TRBJ1-1
CDR3aa: CSASDRKNTEAFF; CDR3nt: TGCAGTGCTAGTGACAGGAAAAACACTGAAGCTTTCTTT; d_gene: NA; abundance: NA; v_gene: TRBV20-1; j_gene: TRBJ1-1
CDR3aa: CASSTATGQGLGEQYF; CDR3nt: TGTGCCAGCAGCACCGCGACAGGACAGGGTCTTGGTGAGCAGTACTTC; d_gene: TRBD1; abundance: NA; v_gene: TRBV5-4; j_gene: TRBJ2-7
CDR3aa: CASSLEARLNTEAFF; CDR3nt: TGTGCCAGCAGCTTGGAGGCCCGGCTGAACACTGAAGCTTTCTTT; d_gene: NA; abundance: once; v_gene: TRBV7-8; j_gene: TRBJ1-1
CDR3aa: CASGLVLSSGNTIYF; CDR3nt: TGTGCTAGTGGTTTGGTACTTAGCTCTGGAAACACCATATATTTT; d_gene: NA; abundance: NA; v_gene: TRBV12-5; j_gene: TRBJ1-3
CDR3aa: CASSYGHAYYTF; CDR3nt: TGTGCCAGCAGTTATGGGCACGCGTACTACACCTTC; d_gene: NA; abundance: NA; v_gene: TRBV12-3/TRBV12-4; j_gene: TRBJ1-2
CDR3aa: CASSEGVGLSGNTIYF; CDR3nt: TGTGCCAGCAGCGAGGGGGTAGGACTCTCGGGAAACACCATATATTTT; d_gene: NA; abundance: NA; v_gene: TRBV9; j_gene: TRBJ1-3
CDR3aa: CASRKAMGGTEAFF; CDR3nt: TGTGCCAGTAGGAAGGCCATGGGGGGCACTGAAGCTTTCTTT; d_gene: NA; abundance: NA; v_gene: TRBV19; j_gene: TRBJ1-1
CDR3aa: CASSSLGTGVRYGYTF; CDR3nt: TGTGCCAGCAGCTCCCTCGGGACAGGGGTTAGGTATGGCTACACCTTC; d_gene: TRBD1; abundance: NA; v_gene: TRBV7-9; j_gene: TRBJ1-2